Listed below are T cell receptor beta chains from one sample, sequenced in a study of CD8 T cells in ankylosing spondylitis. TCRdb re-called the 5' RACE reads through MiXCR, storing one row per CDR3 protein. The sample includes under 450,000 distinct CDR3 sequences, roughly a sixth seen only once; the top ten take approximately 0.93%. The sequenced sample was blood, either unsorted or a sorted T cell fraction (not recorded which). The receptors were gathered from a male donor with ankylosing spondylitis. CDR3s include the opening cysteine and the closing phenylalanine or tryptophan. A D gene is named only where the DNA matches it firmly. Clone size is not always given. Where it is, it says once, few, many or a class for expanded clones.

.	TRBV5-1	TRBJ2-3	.	CASSLLTDTQFF	TGCGCCAGCAGCCTCCTAACAGATACGCAGTTTTTT
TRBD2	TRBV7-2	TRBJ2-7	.	CASTLASSGSRWEQYF	TGTGCCAGCACCTTAGCGTCTAGCGGGAGTAGGTGGGAGCAGTACTTC
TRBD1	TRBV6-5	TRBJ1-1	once	CASSYSGTGDAFF	TGTGCCAGCAGTTACTCCGGGACAGGGGACGCTTTCTTT
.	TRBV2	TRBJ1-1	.	CASSEQGDTEAFF	TGTGCCAGCAGTGAACAAGGTGACACTGAAGCTTTCTTT
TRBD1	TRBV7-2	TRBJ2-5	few	CASSLGGDRGETQYF	TGTGCCAGCAGCTTAGGAGGGGACAGGGGAGAGACCCAGTACTTC
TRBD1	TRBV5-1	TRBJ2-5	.	CASSLGQGASKETQYF	TGCGCCAGCAGCTTGGGGCAGGGGGCTTCCAAAGAGACCCAGTACTTC
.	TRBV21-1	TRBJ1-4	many	CARDRGNEKLFF	TGTGCCAGAGACAGGGGTAATGAAAAACTGTTTTTT
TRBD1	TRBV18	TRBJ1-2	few	CASSPSDRAYGYTF	TGTGCCAGCTCACCCTCGGACAGGGCCTATGGCTACACCTTC
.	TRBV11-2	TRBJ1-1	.	CASSLLQGSNTEAFF	TGTGCCAGCAGCTTACTTCAGGGGTCGAACACTGAAGCTTTCTTT
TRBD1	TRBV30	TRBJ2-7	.	CALSQGKRYEQYF	TGTGCCTTGTCACAGGGGAAGCGCTACGAGCAGTACTTC
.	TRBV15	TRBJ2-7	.	CSQPGDSYEQYF	TGTTCGCAACCGGGGGATTCCTACGAGCAGTACTTC
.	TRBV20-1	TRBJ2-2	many	CSARDSQRFLNTGELFF	TGCAGTGCTAGAGATTCCCAGCGGTTCTTGAACACCGGGGAGCTGTTTTTT
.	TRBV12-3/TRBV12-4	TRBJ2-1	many	CASSLYPRNEQFF	TGTGCCAGCAGTTTGTACCCCCGGAATGAGCAGTTCTTC
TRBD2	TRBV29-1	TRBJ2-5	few	CSVDLAGGRETQYF	TGCAGCGTGGACCTAGCGGGGGGGCGGGAGACCCAGTACTTC
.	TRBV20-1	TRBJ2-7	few	CSARQTYEQYF	TGCAGTGCTAGACAAACCTACGAGCAGTACTTC
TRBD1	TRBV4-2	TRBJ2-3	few	CASSQEGGQGGTDTQYF	TGTGCCAGCAGCCAAGAGGGAGGACAGGGTGGCACAGATACGCAGTATTTT
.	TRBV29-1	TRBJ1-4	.	CSVLVTGSEKPFF	TGCAGCGTTCTCGTCACAGGGAGTGAAAAACCGTTTTTT
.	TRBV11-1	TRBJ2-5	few	CASSLVGRGRGSKETQYF	TGTGCCAGCAGCTTAGTCGGCAGGGGTCGAGGATCGAAAGAGACCCAGTACTTC
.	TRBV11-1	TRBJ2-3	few	CASRSASVRLDTQYF	TGTGCCAGCAGATCGGCTAGCGTACGTTTAGATACGCAGTATTTT
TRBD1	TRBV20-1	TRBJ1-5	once	CSARVLGPGQGIFSNQPQHF	TGCAGTGCTAGAGTTCTAGGTCCGGGACAGGGGATTTTTAGCAATCAGCCCCAGCATTTT
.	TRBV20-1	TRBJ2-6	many	CSASSSGANVLTF	TGCAGTGCTAGTAGTTCGGGGGCCAACGTCCTGACTTTC
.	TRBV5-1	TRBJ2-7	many	CASSLVPGTDYEQYF	TGCGCCAGCAGCTTGGTTCCGGGCACCGACTACGAGCAGTACTTC
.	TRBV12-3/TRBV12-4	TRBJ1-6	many	CASTLNNSPLHF	TGTGCCAGCACCCTAAATAATTCACCCCTCCACTTT